Listed here are 10 T cell receptor beta chains from one sample, sequenced in a study of liver allograft versus peripheral blood T cells. Looking at the study overall: A comparison was made between T cell receptor repertoires in transplanted livers and those in recipients' peripheral blood.

One entry per CDR3 protein, called by TCRdb with MiXCR from the reads. The table shows approximately 13,000 distinct CDR3 sequences, with 20% to 25% occurring only once. All receptors derive from a human patient who had a liver transplant. The T cells may partly be graft donor cells.

J is TRBJ2-3 and V is TRBV11-2; TRBD2 might be the D (7 bases). Germline assignment: CDR1 SGHAT and CDR2 FQNNGV. The CDR3 extends over 16 amino acids. V was shortened by 6 bases and J by 6 bases, with 22 bases between the two germline ends. CDR3 residues: CASRQTRGGGSDTQYF. In DNA form, the CDR3 reads TGTGCCAGCAGGCAAACGAGGGGGGGCGGTTCGGATACGCAGTATTTT. Using reference TRBV11-2 and TRBJ2-3 for the parts outside the CDR3, the full variable domain is EAGVAQSPRYKIIEKRQSVAFWCNPISGHATLYWYQQILGQGPKLLIQFQNNGVVDDSQLPKDRFSAERLKGVDSTLKIQPAKLEDSAVYLCASRQTRGGGSDTQYFGPGTRLTVL.

By its share, this clonotype is medium-sized (0.01 to 0.1%). The rearrangement uses TRBV5-6 and TRBJ1-4; 8 positions match TRBD1. V lost 4 bases and J lost 8; bases outside the gene matches: 10. This CDR3 region has 15 residues. Germline V gives CDR1 SGHDT, CDR2 YYEEEE. For the CDR3, the DNA is TGTGCCAGCAGCAGGGGGACAGGTGGTGGGGAAAAACTGTTTTTT. Encoded protein: CASSRGTGGGEKLFF.

This clonotype was seen only a few times. The gene calls are TRBV6-5 and TRBJ2-2; no clear D gene. Trimming pared 2 bases from V and 0 bases from J, leaving 7 bases between. The germline CDR1 and CDR2 sequences are MNHEY and SVGAGI. The CDR3 loop spans 15 amino acids. The CDR3: CASSYQPSNTGELFF. In nucleotides, the CDR3 is TGTGCCAGCAGTTACCAACCGTCGAACACCGGGGAGCTGTTTTTT.

The V call is TRBV6-6, the J call TRBJ1-3; D is possibly TRBD1 (6 bases). The CDR3 has 14 residues. Germline V gene data show CDR1 as MNHNY and CDR2 as SVGAGI (reference sequence). The V gene lost 6 bases and the J gene lost 0 bases, with 9 bases spanning the gap. The CDR3, as DNA: TGTGCCAGCAGCCAACAGGGCTCTGGAAACACCATATATTTT. It yields the protein CASSQQGSGNTIYF.

This clonotype is medium-sized within its sample. The chain has TRBV18 and TRBJ2-1; 7 positions match TRBD1. CDR3 length: 15 amino acids. CDR1 is KGHSH, CDR2 LQKENI, per germline. Losses at the gene ends were 10 bases for V and 4 bases for J; bases not matched to a gene: 13. CDR3 sequence (DNA): TGTGCCACTACACCGACGGGACAGACTTACAATGAGCAGTTCTTC. It yields the protein CATTPTGQTYNEQFF.

By sample fraction, this clonotype is medium-sized (0.01 to 0.1%). The CDR3 sequence: CSAATRVGEKLFF. The CDR3 DNA sequence: TGCAGCGCCGCAACTAGGGTAGGGGAAAAACTGTTTTTT. The V gene is TRBV29-1, the J gene TRBJ1-4, with unresolved D. Trimming took 7 bases from V and 8 from J, leaving 17 bases between them. The germline gives CDR1 SQVTM, CDR2 ANQGSEA. This CDR3 has 13 amino acids.

The chain has TRBV30 and TRBJ1-1; TRBD1 matches at 7 bases. The CDR3 runs 19 residues. CDR1 is GTSNPN, CDR2 SVGIG, per germline (reference sequence). The V gene end was trimmed by 5 bases and the J gene end by 3 bases; junction bases not matched to a gene: 24. This CDR3 reads CAWFGRTAGQVWRDTEAFF. DNA of the CDR3: TGTGCCTGGTTTGGGAGGACCGCCGGACAGGTCTGGCGGGACACTGAAGCTTTCTTT.

This clonotype was recorded at least ten times. The CDR3 DNA follows: TGTGCCATCAGTGAGTCGGTCAGGGGCTACGAGCAGTACTTC. Amino acid sequence: CAISESVRGYEQYF. The rearrangement joins TRBV10-3 to TRBJ2-7, with D maybe TRBD1 (6 bases). The germline V gene encodes CDR1 ENHRY and CDR2 SYGVKD. The CDR3 sequence is 14 residues long. V was pared by 0 bases and J by 3 bases, with 9 bases between.

This clonotype was recorded many times. J is TRBJ2-3 and V is TRBV29-1, with a possible D match to TRBD2 (6 bases). V lost 6 bases and J 1 base, leaving 14 bases between the germline ends. The germline gives CDR1 SQVTM, CDR2 ANQGSEA. CDR3 length: 14 residues. CDR3 bases: TGCAGCGTGAGGAGGGGCATGGGCACAGATACGCAGTATTTT. Protein product: CSVRRGMGTDTQYF.

This clonotype is deemed large. J is TRBJ2-7 and V is TRBV29-1; weak D call: TRBD2 (5 bases). CDR1 is SQVTM and CDR2 is ANQGSEA in the germline V gene. The CDR3 covers 14 residues. Between the trimmed V and J ends, which lost 4 bases and 0 bases, there was a span of 13 bases. In nucleotides, the CDR3 is TGCAGCGTTGCCGTTACTACTAGCTCCTACGAGCAGTACTTC. This codes for CSVAVTTSSYEQYF.